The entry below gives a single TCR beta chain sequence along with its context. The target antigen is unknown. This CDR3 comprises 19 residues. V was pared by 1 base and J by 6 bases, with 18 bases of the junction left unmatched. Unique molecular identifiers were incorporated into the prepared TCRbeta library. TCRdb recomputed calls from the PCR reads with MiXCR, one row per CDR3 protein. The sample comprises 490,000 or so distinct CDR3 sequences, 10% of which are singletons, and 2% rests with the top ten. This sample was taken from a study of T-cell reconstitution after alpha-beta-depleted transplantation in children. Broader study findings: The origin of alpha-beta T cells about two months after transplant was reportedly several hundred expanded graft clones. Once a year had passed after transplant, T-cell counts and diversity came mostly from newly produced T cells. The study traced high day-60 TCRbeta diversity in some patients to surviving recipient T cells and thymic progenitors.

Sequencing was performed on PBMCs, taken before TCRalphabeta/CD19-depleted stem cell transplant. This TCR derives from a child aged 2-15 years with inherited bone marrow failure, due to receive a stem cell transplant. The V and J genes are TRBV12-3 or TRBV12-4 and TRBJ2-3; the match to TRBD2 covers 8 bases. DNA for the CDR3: TGTGCCAGCAGTTTAGTGGGCTTTTACGTCGCGGGGGGAGCGGATACGCAGTATTTT. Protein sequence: CASSLVGFYVAGGADTQYF.